This TCR gamma chain was captured in a study of γδ T cells in repeated Plasmodium falciparum infection. About the research overall: Age- and gender-matched Australian children served as comparison for malaria-exposed Malian children. Study results and limitations: In Vdelta2-negative, largely Vdelta1+, gammadelta repertoires, repeated controlled infections appeared to drive clonal selection waves. Malian children's Vdelta2-negative repertoires appeared more expanded and less diverse than Australians'.

Many counts were recorded for this clone. Its antigen is not identified. This DNA's translation differs at residue 7 from TCRdb's protein, which comes from a much larger clone; a read error is likely, and the protein shown is translated from the DNA. Bulk repertoires came from Vgamma9/Vdelta2+ or Vdelta2-negative gammadelta T cells flow-sorted from PBMC. Germline CDR1 is GITISATS and CDR2 is ISYDGTV (reference sequence). The CDR3 length is 10 residues. V gave up 3 bases and J gave up 10 bases; unmatched junction bases: 3. TCRdb applied CATT to the multiplex PCR reads for clone calling. Of 27,000 or so gamma-chain clones listed, around 1.4% are singletons.

The rearrangement uses TRGV9 and TRGJ1 or TRGJ2. In the absence of a J gene in TCRdb, the DNA was matched to germline to assign it here. This TCR came from a pool of human donors (malaria-infected and uninfected, not separated). The specimen sequenced was gamma-delta T cells from blood. In nucleotides, the CDR3 is TGTGCCTTGTGGGAGCCCAAGAAACTCTTT. Translated: CALWEPKKLF.